This TCR beta chain was captured in a study of cytomegalovirus exposure and HLA in healthy donors (TCRdb year 2017). Background for the entire study: According to an earlier analysis of a few hundred of the donors, some 180 million T cells yielded some 110 million unique TCR beta sequences and around 280 Gb of sequence data. An early release covering roughly 580 HLA-typed donors comprised about 300 gigabases of sequencing data and about 90 million unique TCR sequences. Among the roughly 400 genotyped donors, around 79% belonged to the genetic ancestry cluster associated with self-reported Caucasian donors. The study was designed to test whether signatures of past pathogen exposure could be identified by cataloging public T cell receptors. The T cell repertoires of about 700 subjects were profiled by immunosequencing and related to cytomegalovirus serostatus. Besides the first cohort of 550 to 750 subjects, a separate validation cohort made up of over a hundred different subjects was used. High-throughput TCR immunosequencing, statistical association of individual TCRs with disease status, and machine learning were combined to predict cytomegalovirus infection status. A later analysis re-analyzed previously published TCR beta repertoires from 500 to 700 donors and added high-resolution HLA genotyping to study TCR occurrence patterns. The later analysis used no new phenotypic data to find candidate immune exposures, relying instead on TCR beta sequences and their occurrence across donors. To decide whether each TCR beta V gene segment behaved as functional or pseudogenic, an earlier analysis of some 600 of the donors relied on high-throughput TCR beta sequencing. Alongside the repertoire data, information on donor age, sex, ethnicity and CMV serostatus was compiled. A later genetic analysis took genome-wide SNP genotypes for 398 of the 666 donors and used that subset as a discovery cohort. All discovery cohort repertoires had been generated on a single sequencing platform. HLA typing included class I and class II loci at four-digit resolution. The number of donors typed differed by locus, with about 629-630 for A, B, C, DRB1 and DQB1, 522 for DQA1, 600 to 610 for DPA1, and 400 to 490 for DPB1. Several DR-DQ haplotypes were treated as single units for association and clustering because of strong linkage in the cohort. Across approximately 400 genotyped donors of the cohort, an average of about 240,000 unique TCR beta nucleotide sequences per donor were sequenced, and roughly a sixth of those sequences were non-productive. Overall results and qualifications from the work: In a later analysis, HLA-associated TCR beta chains were found to be more clonally expanded and to have lower generation probabilities than equally common non-associated chains. The only immune exposure information available for the cohort was CMV serostatus. A total of fewer than 200 TCR beta chains were listed by the study as associated with cytomegalovirus. V-gene and J-gene trimming of TCR beta chains was associated with a missense DCLRE1C variant in a later genetic analysis, and the association was replicated in an independent cohort. An earlier analysis of around 540 of the donors showed that most TCR beta V segments appeared in productive rearrangements either about 87% or about 30% of the time, which broadly matched IMGT annotations. It was suggested by the authors that the approach could potentially be generalized to other disease states and immunological phenotypes. A later analysis found that most CMV-associated TCR beta chains appeared HLA-restricted, with HLA associations seemingly driven largely by CMV exposure. A cluster of highly shared sequence variants was judged likely to represent a technical artifact of the sequencing pipeline. Linkage disequilibrium might explain the correlated functional status among segregating V segments, but an unknown experimental factor could not be ruled out. Only TCR beta chains were sequenced in this cohort, and the absence of alpha or paired-chain data limited detectable features. Cytomegalovirus status was reported to be diagnosed by the classifier with high specificity and sensitivity in both the original and validation cohorts. Several of the top co-occurrence clusters appeared to be linked to parvovirus B19, influenza, CMV and Epstein-Barr virus, according to a later analysis. Over 15 rarely observed V segments, including chromosome 9 orphons, were excluded from the earlier analysis of 550 to 700 of the donors because counts were too low. In a later genetic analysis, fewer N-insertions in productive TCRs were reported among donors in an Asian-associated ancestry cluster than the roughly 700-donor mean. Most TCR sequences were observed very rarely across donors, whereas some public TCRs were present in many individuals. HLA typing was unavailable for some donors at each locus, so association tests used only the typed subset. A few of the identified cytomegalovirus-associated TCR beta chains were confirmed in vitro to be specific for cytomegalovirus antigens. Presence/absence analyses assumed roughly uniform sequencing depth across donors, an assumption that may not hold. Some IMGT-functional V segments, including TRBV6-2 and TRBV6-3, could not be told apart with the 87-base-pair reads, so those segments were excluded. Assigning TCR associations to individual alleles was difficult when HLA alleles, especially DR and DQ, strongly co-occurred. A further reported finding was that TCR beta sequences accurately predicted the HLA-A and HLA-B alleles for most subjects in the first cohort. A later analysis associated around 16,000 TCR beta sequences with specific HLA alleles at a false discovery rate of 0.05. According to a later analysis, TCR association rates differed among HLA loci, with DRB1 alleles showing the most associated TCRs and HLA-C alleles showing the fewest.

Details on this clone: Its target antigen remains unknown. Base qualities are missing; no much larger clone stands one base away.

V ends up 3 bases short and J 3 bases short, with an unmatched junction base count of 12. From the germline V gene, CDR1 is MGHRA and CDR2 is YSYEKL. The CDR3 contains 19 residues, cysteine and phenylalanine counted. Only the CDR3 part of the read is kept: 57 bases, read in frame from the first base. Library prep was done by the immunoSEQ multiplex PCR assay. For the multiplex PCR, a mixture combining 60 forward primers for TCR Vbeta segments and 13 reverse primers for TCR Jbeta segments was used. Amplification of the CDR3 region of rearranged TCR beta genes was performed with a multiplex PCR assay on genomic DNA. The Illumina HiSeq System was used to sequence the amplified TCR beta libraries as 87-base-pair reads. The paper's processing steps were these. In a later analysis, roughly 80 million unique TCR beta chains were counted across the approximately 620 repertoires, and about 10 million of these chains were shared by at least two donors. A nearest-neighbor algorithm error-corrected the raw reads and collapsed the reads into unique sequences, merging closely related sequences to remove PCR and sequencing errors. CDR3 sequences were aligned to IMGT reference sequences to assign V, D and J gene segments. For a sequence to be retained, at least a six-nucleotide match to both a V gene segment and a J gene segment was required. A rearrangement counted as productive if the CDR3 had no stop codons and remained in frame with V and J, and every other rearrangement counted as non-productive. CDR3 was defined by IMGT convention, running from the second conserved V-encoded cysteine to the conserved J-encoded phenylalanine. Sequences without an unambiguous match to a single V gene segment were excluded from the earlier analysis of about 600 of the donors. In an earlier analysis of approximately 590 of the donors, V segments were called functional above 56.7% productive rearrangements and were called segregating when the between-donor standard deviation exceeded 5%. A statistical classification framework was built to diagnose cytomegalovirus status from the catalog of TCR beta chain sequences. A later analysis assigned V and J genes by comparing TCR nucleotide sequences with IMGT/GENE-DB human TR gene sequences. Using the TCRdist pipeline, a later analysis assigned CDR3 sequences along with most-parsimonious VDJ recombination scenarios. A later analysis defined each TCR beta chain by its CDR3 amino acid sequence plus V-gene family, and excluded reads lacking a unique V-gene family. A later analysis removed over 500 highly shared, low-generation-probability nucleotide sequences to deal with suspected cross-contamination and a sequencing artifact. A later analysis calculated a clonal expansion index for each public chain from normalized within-repertoire ranks of inferred template counts. In a later analysis, generation probabilities were computed with a VDJ recombination model fitted to out-of-frame rearrangements, and the resulting probabilities were checked against IGoR. A later analysis scored TCR-TCR, TCR-HLA and TCR-CMV co-occurrence with hypergeometric tests, applying a repertoire-size bias correction to TCR pairs. In a later analysis, false discovery rates were estimated by permuting HLA or CMV assignments 20 times. In a later analysis, co-occurring TCRs were grouped with DBSCAN, and TCRdist sequence similarity was added when clustering was performed within HLA-allele-positive subsets. Repertoires with fewer than 30,000 or more than 120,000 public chains, plus five repertoires with anomalous nucleotide sharing, were excluded from co-occurrence clustering. In TCRdb, the immuneACCESS table is reduced to in-frame sequences with V and J assigned. These tables do not hold every clone; where another copy was compared, an unresolved V gene accounts for under half, and the others remain unexplained. The D gene and trimming were derived from the DNA, and the V and J assignments and clone size from that table. Present in this sample are about 200,000 clones, more than 65% of which were seen just once. The leading ten clones occupy approximately 1.8% of the sample.

In total, approximately 610 healthy bone marrow donors made up the cohort. All cohort members were sampled while nominally healthy, although unrecorded immune exposures were likely present. The donor was CMV seronegative and belonged to the group of roughly 330 seronegative cohort members. A peripheral blood sample was collected from each donor, and TCR beta sequencing was performed on peripheral blood mononuclear cells. Genomic DNA was extracted from the blood cell samples with the Qiagen DNeasy Blood Extraction Kit. This receptor chain uses TRBV4-1 and TRBJ2-7; 15 bases in between match TRBD2. The clonotype was recovered from a woman aged 25 to 39 in good health and CMV-seronegative. Input material: PBMCs. Here the CDR3 is given as CASSHSIPGLAGGLYEQYF. In nucleotide form, the sequence is TGCGCCAGCAGCCACTCAATCCCGGGACTAGCGGGGGGCCTCTACGAGCAGTACTTC.